This T cell receptor beta chain was sequenced in a study of graft-versus-host responses after intestinal transplantation. CDR3 size: 14 residues. Germline V gene lookup returns CDR1 MNHNY and CDR2 SVGAGI (reference sequence). J was trimmed by 9 bases and V by 8 bases; bases with no gene match: 15. This clone was seen a few times. With about 200,000 irradiated, violet-dye-labeled stimulator cells, about 200,000 CFSE-labeled responder cells were plated. Once the reaction had ended, proliferating CFSE-low CD3+CD4+ and CD3+CD8+ responders were sorted. Sequencing was performed with immunoSEQ multiplex PCR; in TCRdb, only in-frame clones are kept and a portion is missing. The sample includes roughly 21,000 clones, roughly two fifths seen only once; the top ten take 1.6%.

This sequence was found in a human patient who received an intestinal transplant. This specimen was alloreactive CD8+ T cells from a mixed lymphocyte reaction culture, taken before intestinal transplant. The subset was: CFSE-low proliferating T cells sorted from approximately six-day pre-transplant mixed lymphocyte reaction (GvH or HvG direction). The chain couples TRBV6-6 to TRBJ2-5; 7 bases line up with TRBD2. The CDR3 DNA reads as TGTGCCAGCTACCTTACGGGGGGAGCCGGGGCCCAGTACTTC. Translating it yields CASYLTGGAGAQYF.